This TCR beta chain comes out of a study of blood T cell repertoires in COVID-19. On the study more broadly: COVID-19 samples, acute and convalescent, were from the United States, Italy and Spain. PBMCs, B-cell-depleted T cells, or T cells were the source of the cDNA or gDNA that made up the material.

Germline CDR1 reads SGHDT; CDR2 reads YYEEEE. Trimming pared 1 base from V and 6 bases from J, leaving 7 bases between. The CDR3 contains 13 residues. In the source study's methods: Estimation of nucleated cell counts relied on the amplification of reference gene primers. Libraries were prepared by immunoSEQ multiplex PCR; TCRdb keeps only in-frame clonotypes and omits some of them. D and trimming were read from the DNA, whereas the V and J calls and clone size are those reported in that table. Of 200,000 to 250,000 clones listed, approximately 80% are singletons. The chain employs TRBV5-6 and TRBJ2-2; tentatively, D is TRBD2 (5 bases). The sequence was obtained from an elderly woman with acute or convalescent COVID-19. Sequencing used peripheral blood. Here the CDR3 reads CASSLMGAGELFF. The DNA of the CDR3 is TGTGCCAGCAGCTTGATGGGAGCCGGGGAGCTGTTTTTT.